One and the same sample provided the 3 T cell receptor beta chains below, sequenced in a study of T-cell memory formation after mild COVID-19. TCRdb re-derived calls from the 5' RACE reads in MiXCR, one entry per CDR3 protein. The table shows 350,000 or so distinct CDR3 sequences, with around 13% occurring only once. Sample: PBMCs or a T cell subset sorted from them (not recorded which). The receptors shown here come from a man aged 18 to 35 who had mild COVID-19 (a few samples of this study predate the infection). Cell type and time point are not known.

This clonotype was observed a handful of times. The genes are TRBV29-1 and TRBJ2-3, with D perhaps matching TRBD1 or TRBD2 (5 bases each). Germline loops: CDR1 SQVTM, CDR2 ANQGSEA. The CDR3 has 15 amino acids. V was cut by 3 bases and J by 7 bases, with 20 bases left in between. In DNA form, the CDR3 reads TGCAGCGTTGACAAGATTCGGACTGGGGGATATACGCAGTATTTT. Protein sequence: CSVDKIRTGGYTQYF.

The sample holds a few counts of this clonotype. The V call is TRBV10-3, the J call TRBJ1-1; 8 nucleotides line up with TRBD1. V lost 2 bases, J lost 5 bases, and 1 base stayed unmatched. This CDR3 spans 13 amino acids. The germline V gene encodes CDR1 ENHRY and CDR2 SYGVKD. CDR3 residues: CAISETGGTEAFF. The CDR3 bases are TGTGCCATCAGTGAGACAGGGGGAACTGAAGCTTTCTTT.

This clonotype has ten or more counts. The J gene is TRBJ2-1, the V gene TRBV7-2; TRBD2 aligns across 8 bases. The CDR3 has 15 residues. Germline-derived CDR1 and CDR2 are SGHTA and FQGNSA. With V trimmed by 2 bases and J by 4 bases, 4 bases remained unmatched. CDR3 sequence (DNA): TGTGCCAGCAGCTTACAAGCGGGGGAATACAATGAGCAGTTCTTC. Its translation: CASSLQAGEYNEQFF.